The T cell receptor (beta chain) under discussion was sequenced for a study of CD8 T cells in Susac syndrome. Random hexamers were used to reverse transcribe about 0.5 to 1 ug of RNA. One entry per CDR3 protein, called by TCRdb with MiXCR from the immunoSEQ multiplex PCR reads. The table lists 110,000 or so distinct CDR3 sequences, 94% of them singletons. The CDR3 runs to 11 residues. Trimming pared 0 bases from V and 10 bases from J, leaving 6 bases between. CDR1 is DFQATT and CDR2 is SNEGSKA in the germline V gene (reference sequence). This sequence was found in a human donor in good health. The chain recombines TRBV20-1 with TRBJ1-4; no firm D call. Sequenced: CD4+ T cells from PBMCs. CDR3 nucleotide sequence: TGCAGTGCTAGAGATCGAGGAAAACTGTTTTTT. This sequence encodes CSARDRGKLFF.